The sample holds many counts of the clone carrying this TCR beta chain. Germline V CDR1 and CDR2: SGHRS, YFSETQ. The CDR3 is made up of 14 amino acids. Trimming removed 1 base from V and 3 bases from J, with 10 bases in between. These data belong to a study of T cells in Graves' hyperthyroidism and ophthalmopathy. Amplified TCR beta CDR3 regions came from RNA transcripts. First-round RT-PCR of the TCR CDR3 relied on the HTBI primer set. Using its own MiXCR run on the multiplex PCR reads, TCRdb lists one record per CDR3 protein. Seen here are roughly 400,000 distinct CDR3 sequences, approximately 15% observed once, and the top ten hold 25% to 30%.

The sample was blood. This receptor was obtained from a woman between 18 and 29 years old with Graves' hyperthyroidism that later progressed to Graves' ophthalmopathy. The rearrangement uses TRBV5-1 and TRBJ1-1; D might be TRBD1 (6 bases). This chain's CDR3 is CASSLRGAYTEAFF. CDR3 nucleotides: TGCGCCAGCAGCTTGCGGGGGGCTTACACTGAAGCTTTCTTT.